Included here is one T cell receptor beta chain sequence, with context. The sample originates from a study of blood T cell repertoires in COVID-19. Study in general: Specimens from acute and convalescent COVID-19 originated in the United States, Italy and Spain. PBMCs, B-cell-depleted T cells, or T cells provided the cDNA or gDNA that made up the material.

With 6 bases removed from V and 8 bases from J, the gap between germline ends came to 16 bases. The CDR3 totals 13 residues. The germline CDR1 and CDR2 sequences are MNHEY and SVGAGI. Under the authors' procedure: Reference gene primer amplification gave nucleated cell count estimates. The assay was immunoSEQ multiplex PCR, and TCRdb's table has in-frame clones only and misses some. The V and J calls and the clone size are those of that table, but D and trimming were determined from the DNA. This sample has 400,000 to 550,000 clones, with 80% to 90% found just once. Sequenced input: peripheral blood. This chain connects TRBV6-5 to TRBJ1-2, with D maybe TRBD1 (6 bases). This receptor was obtained from a woman younger than 45 with acute or convalescent COVID-19. The CDR3 sequence: CASSSGTQLGYTF. The CDR3 bases are TGTGCCAGCAGCTCCGGGACACAATTAGGCTACACCTTC.